This TCR beta chain was found in a study of sequential checkpoint blockade in melanoma. Study as a whole: Each arm's sequence ended with maintenance nivolumab.

The germline gives CDR1 LNHNV, CDR2 YYDKDF (reference sequence). The germline V and J ends were trimmed by 0 bases and 5 bases, with 7 bases remaining between them. The CDR3 is 13 amino acids. Only in-frame clones appear in the TCRdb table, and some are missing; sequencing was by immunoSEQ multiplex PCR. The sample holds about 15,000 clones, roughly 71% seen once. Treatment given: randomized to nivolumab then ipilimumab (arm A) or the reverse (arm B). None of the patients previously received DNA-damaging chemotherapy. This chain links TRBV15 with TRBJ1-1; D might be TRBD1 (5 bases). This TCR was sampled from a human donor with melanoma. Sample: CD8+ T cells sorted from blood (inferred from file names), taken from a patient given nivolumab and ipilimumab in sequence. The CDR3 reads CATSRDRGTEAFF. CDR3 nucleotides: TGTGCCACCAGCAGAGATCGGGGGACTGAAGCTTTCTTT.